This T cell receptor (beta chain) derives from a study of shared clonotypes between healthy human individuals. Trimming shortened V by 7 bases and J by 0 bases, and 11 bases separated the two germline ends. The CDR3 sequence is 14 residues long. Germline CDR1 and CDR2: SGHRS and YFSETQ. Clones were read by immunoSEQ multiplex PCR, and TCRdb kept only the in-frame ones, dropping some. The sample records about 2.3 million clones, around 92% being singletons. The chain combines TRBV5-1 with TRBJ1-3; tentatively, D is TRBD1 (5 bases). This TCR derives from a man between 18 and 29 years old in good health. Some clones in this sample may be carry-over from other donors' samples. Sequencing was done on a sample of naive CD4+ T cells from PBMCs. Documented subset: CD45RA+ positively selected. In nucleotides, the CDR3 is TGCGCCAGCCAGCCAGGGAGCTCTGGAAACACCATATATTTT. This sequence encodes CASQPGSSGNTIYF.